The subject of this entry is one T cell receptor beta chain. One end of the junction varies from germline; a read error may be responsible. Other DNA variants within this sample encode the same CDR3. Libraries were prepared by immunoSEQ multiplex PCR; TCRdb keeps only in-frame clonotypes and omits some of them. Among roughly 8,300 clones listed, roughly four fifths were seen once. This CDR3 has 14 amino acids. CDR1 is LNHDA, CDR2 SQIVND, per germline (reference sequence). Indicated time point: 2014-2015 season, pre-vaccination. Donors were community-dwelling with no influenza vaccine in the prior 6 months. Donors with HIV/AIDS, active malignancy, immunomodulators or active illness were excluded. These data are taken from a study of follicular helper T cells after annual influenza vaccination. Looking at the study overall: Some donors were sampled over the 2013-2014, 2014-2015 and 2015-2016 vaccinations.

This specimen consisted of CXCR5+ CD38- circulating T follicular helper cells from blood, obtained on the day of influenza vaccination. Indicated subset: circulating Tfh, non-naive CD4+CXCR5+PD-1+ (ICOS+CD38+ or ICOS-CD38-). V is TRBV19 and J is TRBJ2-3; 7 bases are shared with TRBD1. The receptor comes from an adult who received the influenza vaccine. CDR3 coding DNA: TGCGCCAGTCGACAGGGAGTGGGCACAGATACGCAGTATTTT. It translates to CASRQGVGTDTQYF.